This entry is about one T cell receptor (beta chain). One junction end does not reproduce the germline sequence, and a read error may be involved. The protocol was immunoSEQ multiplex PCR, while the TCRdb copy is restricted to in-frame clones and leaves out a portion. Counted here are 6,000 to 9,000 clones, 25% to 40% occurring once; the ten biggest clones make up 6%. This sample was taken from a study of graft-versus-host responses after intestinal transplantation. With roughly 200,000 irradiated, violet-dye-labeled stimulator cells, roughly 200,000 CFSE-labeled responder cells were plated. Study-wide results and caveats: High graft-versus-host to host-versus-graft T cell clonal ratios marked allografts of patients with graft-donor macrochimerism.

Germline V gene sequence: CDR1 LGHNA, CDR2 YSLEER. This CDR3 is 19 amino acids long. The receptor comes from a human patient who was an organ donor for intestinal transplantation. The input for sequencing was alloreactive CD8+ T cells from a mixed lymphocyte reaction culture, taken before transplantation. The subset: CFSE-low proliferating T cells sorted from roughly 6-day pre-transplant mixed lymphocyte reaction (GvH or HvG direction). This rearrangement joins TRBV4-3 to TRBJ2-1, with a tentative D call TRBD1 (6 bases). This chain's CDR3 is CASSQEEYGRGSYYYEQFF. The CDR3 DNA is TGCGCCAGCAGCCAAGAGGAGTATGGCAGGGGTTCATACTACTATGAGCAGTTCTTC.